The clone carrying this TCR beta chain was seen more than once but under ten times. TCRdb used MiXCR to reprocess the 5' RACE reads, holding one entry per CDR3 protein. The repertoire holds 75,000 to 95,000 distinct CDR3 sequences, with more than 4.5% as singletons. The sample originates from a study of T cells of healthy individuals. This CDR3 region has 14 residues. Trimming took 3 bases from V and 6 from J, leaving 14 bases between them. Germline V gene data show CDR1 as SGHKS and CDR2 as YYEKEE (reference sequence). The chain combines TRBV5-5 with TRBJ2-3; possibly TRBD2 for D (6 bases). This TCR was recovered from a female donor in good health. DNA for the CDR3: TGTGCCAGCAGCTCGGGACTCCCTCTTGATACGCAGTATTTT. Encoded protein: CASSSGLPLDTQYF.